Given below is one T cell receptor (beta chain) in context. Its target is not known. Noted time point: cycle 4 day 1 (C4D1), after less than seven weeks of nivolumab. All patients experienced relapse after autologous stem cell transplantation, and brentuximab vedotin exposure was variable. This CDR3 region has 16 residues. V lost 1 base, J lost 3 bases, and 13 bases lay in between. Germline V gene sequence: CDR1 MGHRA, CDR2 YSYEKL. Sequencing used immunoSEQ multiplex PCR; TCRdb keeps in-frame clones, though not all of them. The table shows about 110,000 clones, with roughly nine tenths occurring only once. This sample was taken from a study of PD-1 blockade in classical Hodgkin lymphoma. At the level of the study: Nivolumab dosed at 3 mg/kg went to patients intravenously every 2 weeks.

Study results and limitations: Complete responders' diversity at baseline resembled that of newly diagnosed patients. TCR diversity rose significantly by C4D1 in CD4+ but not CD8+ cells. Causes of the repertoire differences remain undefined, possibly disease activity or prior therapy.

Material: peripheral blood mononuclear cells (PBMCs), obtained before the fourth cycle of nivolumab. The origin of this receptor is a human donor with classical Hodgkin lymphoma. The V and J genes are TRBV4-1 and TRBJ2-1, with a possible D match to TRBD2 (5 bases). The CDR3 DNA reads TGCGCCAGCAGCCAAGTAACAGCGGCCGGCTACAATGAGCAGTTCTTC. Its translation: CASSQVTAAGYNEQFF.